A single sample gave rise to the 32 T cell receptor beta chains below, sequenced in a study of OX40 agonist ivuxolimab in advanced cancers. Libraries were prepared by immunoSEQ multiplex PCR; TCRdb keeps only in-frame clonotypes and omits some of them. Of under 80,000 clones in the sample, around nine tenths were seen once. The sample was CD4+ or CD8+ T cells sorted from blood, taken in a trial of the OX40 agonist ivuxolimab. The receptor source for this set is an adult with an advanced solid tumor such as melanoma, head and neck, liver or kidney cancer.

The rearrangement joins TRBV11-2 to TRBJ2-7; the D gene is possibly TRBD1 (6 bases). V gave up 0 bases and J gave up 5 bases, with 11 bases separating them. CDR1 and CDR2 (germline): SGHAT, FQNNGV. The CDR3 is 14 residues long. As DNA, the CDR3 is TGTGCCAGCAGCTTAGATCCTGGGGGCGACGAGCAGTACTTC. Amino acid sequence: CASSLDPGGDEQYF.

The chain has TRBV6-5 and TRBJ2-5, with D tentatively TRBD2 (6 bases). The J call is doubtful: the DNA matches TRBJ2-7 better. The CDR3 contains 14 residues. Germline CDR1 and CDR2: MNHEY and SVGAGI. In nucleotides, the CDR3 is TGTGCCAGCACCTCAGGAGGGTTATACTACGAGCAGTACTTC. This gives the protein CASTSGGLYYEQYF.

The V and J genes are TRBV19 and TRBJ1-2; 9 bases map to TRBD1. V lost 8 bases to trimming and J lost 7 bases; unmatched junction nucleotides: 11. Germline V lookup: CDR1 LNHDA, CDR2 SQIVND (reference sequence). The CDR3 is made up of 14 amino acids. CDR3 amino acids: CASALDRGTTGYTF. The CDR3 region has the DNA TGTGCCAGTGCTCTTGACAGGGGGACTACTGGCTACACCTTC. Using reference TRBV19 and TRBJ1-2 for the parts outside the CDR3, the full variable domain is DGGITQSPKYLFRKEGQNVTLSCEQNLNHDAMYWYRQDPGQGLRLIYYSQIVNDFQKGDIAEGYSVSREKKESFPLTVTSAQKNPTAFYLCASALDRGTTGYTFGSGTRLTVV.

This clone was seen once. The same CDR3 arises from other DNA sequences in this sample as well. This chain links TRBV7-6 with TRBJ2-3; D unclear. Germline CDR1 is SGHVS and CDR2 is FNYEAQ. The V and J ends lost 7 bases and 1 base respectively, with 9 bases between them. The CDR3 loop spans 13 amino acids. For the CDR3, the DNA is TGTGCCAGCACCCGGCCAGGCACAGATACGCAGTATTTT. It encodes CASTRPGTDTQYF. The full variable domain, with the rest looked up from reference TRBV7-6 and TRBJ2-3, is GAGVSQSPRYKVTKRGQDVALRCDPISGHVSLYWYRQALGQGPEFLTYFNYEAQQDKSGLPNDRFSAERPEGSISTLTIQRTEQRDSAMYRCASTRPGTDTQYFGPGTRLTVL.

The rearrangement uses TRBV18 and TRBJ1-1; D call uncertain. Trimming took 1 base from V and 1 from J, leaving 13 bases between them. There are 16 residues in the CDR3. Germline assignment: CDR1 KGHSH and CDR2 LQKENI. CDR3 DNA sequence: TGTGCCAGCTCACCACTTCCAGGAGACACGAACACTGAAGCTTTCTTT. Translating gives CASSPLPGDTNTEAFF.

The J gene is TRBJ1-1, the V gene TRBV30; D remains ambiguous. V lost 0 bases to trimming and J lost 8 bases, with 10 bases between them. Looked up from germline, CDR1 is GTSNPN and CDR2 is SVGIG (reference sequence). The CDR3 length is 12 residues. The CDR3: CAWSVSWTEAFF. The CDR3 DNA reads as TGTGCCTGGAGTGTATCATGGACGGAAGCTTTCTTT.

The chain joins TRBV30 to TRBJ2-7, with 10 bases aligning to TRBD1. V shed 4 bases, J shed 5 bases, and the junction held 5 bases outside the gene matches. The CDR3 covers 13 residues. CDR1 and CDR2 from the germline V gene are GTSNPN and SVGIG (reference sequence). CDR3 DNA sequence: TGTGCCTGGAAAAGACAGGGGGCCCACGAGCAGTACTTC. This codes for CAWKRQGAHEQYF.

The chain is built from TRBV28 and TRBJ1-4; no definite D call. This CDR3 contains 15 residues. V lost 1 base, J lost 0 bases, and 6 bases lay in between. Germline V lookup: CDR1 MDHEN, CDR2 SYDVKM. The CDR3 coding sequence is TGTGCCAGCAGTTTATACAGTTCAACTAATGAAAAACTGTTTTTT. Translation: CASSLYSSTNEKLFF.

The rearrangement links TRBV7-3 to TRBJ2-5; TRBD1 agrees at 7 bases. V shed 3 bases, J shed 5 bases, and the junction held 9 bases outside the gene matches. Per the germline V gene, CDR1 is SGHTA and CDR2 is FQGTGA. The CDR3 consists of 15 residues. The CDR3 DNA follows: TGTGCCAGCAGCTTGGGCTCCGCAGGGGGTGAGACCCAGTACTTC. Amino acid sequence: CASSLGSAGGETQYF.

V usage is TRBV2 and J usage is TRBJ2-7; 12 bases agree with TRBD1. The CDR3 covers 14 residues. Germline loops: CDR1 SNHLY, CDR2 FYNNEI. J gave up 5 bases and V 4 bases, and 3 bases lay outside the gene matches. The CDR3 DNA reads TGTGCCAGCAGTGGGGACAGGGGGCCTCACGAGCAGTACTTC. This codes for CASSGDRGPHEQYF. Filled out from reference TRBV2 and TRBJ2-7, the complete variable domain reads EPEVTQTPSHQVTQMGQEVILRCVPISNHLYFYWYRQILGQKVEFLVSFYNNEISEKSEIFDDQFSVERPDGSNFTLKIRSTKLEDSAMYFCASSGDRGPHEQYFGPGTRLTVT.

This clone was counted a few times. V usage is TRBV7-9 and J usage is TRBJ1-1, with no clear D. This CDR3 contains 13 residues. V was trimmed by 4 bases and J by 1 base, leaving 7 bases between them. Per the germline V gene, CDR1 is SEHNR and CDR2 is FQNEAQ (reference sequence). The CDR3 DNA sequence: TGTGCCAGCAGCTATGGGGAGAACACTGAAGCTTTCTTT. Translating it yields CASSYGENTEAFF.

This clone is a singleton in its sample. The chain links TRBV11-2 to TRBJ1-2; D might be TRBD1 (6 bases). The germline gives CDR1 SGHAT, CDR2 FQNNGV. V was cut by 5 bases and J by 8 bases, with 12 bases left in between. CDR3 length: 12 amino acids. The CDR3 spells CASSPPGGGYTF. The DNA for the CDR3 is TGTGCCAGCAGCCCCCCTGGGGGCGGCTACACCTTC.

This clone has a single count. The identical CDR3 is also encoded by other nucleotide sequences in the sample. The chain carries TRBV19 and TRBJ1-1, with unresolved D. This CDR3 region has 14 residues. Germline V CDR1 and CDR2: LNHDA, SQIVND (reference sequence). Between the trimmed V and J ends, which lost 5 bases and 2 bases, there was a span of 12 bases. In nucleotides, the CDR3 is TGTGCCAGTAGTCCGGACCGGGAAAACACTGAAGCTTTCTTT. Protein product: CASSPDRENTEAFF. Combining the CDR3 with reference TRBV19 and TRBJ1-1 gives the whole variable domain DGGITQSPKYLFRKEGQNVTLSCEQNLNHDAMYWYRQDPGQGLRLIYYSQIVNDFQKGDIAEGYSVSREKKESFPLTVTSAQKNPTAFYLCASSPDRENTEAFFGQGTRLTVV.

The chain joins TRBV27 to TRBJ2-1, with 7 bases lining up with TRBD1. Per germline, CDR1 MNHEY and CDR2 SMNVEV (reference sequence). The CDR3 spans 16 residues. Trimming took 5 bases from V and 4 from J; bases not matched to a gene: 11. This chain's CDR3 is CASSEYRGVGYNEQFF. CDR3 sequence (DNA): TGTGCCAGCAGTGAGTACAGGGGAGTGGGGTACAATGAGCAGTTCTTC.

This rearrangement joins TRBV7-3 to TRBJ1-2, with D possibly matching TRBD1 (6 bases). Deletions cut 3 bases from V and 7 bases from J, with 21 bases between. There are 16 residues in the CDR3. In germline, CDR1 is SGHTA, CDR2 FQGTGA. In DNA, the CDR3 is TGTGCCAGCAGCTTGAAGCCCTCCAGGGAGACAGGTGGCTACACCTTC. It codes for CASSLKPSRETGGYTF.

The chain is built from TRBV30 and TRBJ2-2; the match to TRBD2 covers 10 bases. With V trimmed by 3 bases and J by 7 bases, 5 bases remained unmatched. Germline loops: CDR1 GTSNPN, CDR2 SVGIG (reference sequence). The CDR3 spans 14 residues. The chain's CDR3 is CAWRSGLAVGELFF. The DNA of the CDR3 is TGTGCCTGGAGGTCCGGACTAGCGGTCGGGGAGCTGTTTTTT.

The rearrangement links TRBV10-3 to TRBJ2-7; perhaps TRBD1 as D (5 bases). V lost 2 bases and J lost 3, with 11 bases in between. CDR1 is ENHRY and CDR2 is SYGVKD in the germline V gene. There are 14 residues in the CDR3. CDR3 in DNA: TGTGCCATCAGTGAGCTTAGGGGAAACTACGAGCAGTACTTC. It yields the protein CAISELRGNYEQYF.

The CDR3 sequence: CASSLSGEEYYGYTF. CDR3 DNA sequence: TGCGCCAGCAGCTTGTCAGGGGAGGAGTATTATGGCTACACCTTC. V usage is TRBV5-1 and J usage is TRBJ1-2; D might be TRBD1 (6 bases). Germline values: CDR1 SGHRS, CDR2 YFSETQ. The CDR3 covers 15 residues. With 1 base removed from V and 5 bases from J, the gap between germline ends came to 15 bases. The full variable domain, in which reference TRBV5-1 and TRBJ1-2 provide the parts outside the CDR3, is KAGVTQTPRYLIKTRGQQVTLSCSPISGHRSVSWYQQTPGQGLQFLFEYFSETQRNKGNFPGRFSGRQFSNSRSEMNVSTLELGDSALYLCASSLSGEEYYGYTFGSGTRLTVV.

The chain couples TRBV19 to TRBJ1-5; TRBD1 is a possible D gene (6 bases). Looked up from germline, CDR1 is LNHDA and CDR2 is SQIVND (reference sequence). V dropped 6 bases and J dropped 6 bases, with 18 bases sitting between them. The CDR3 is 15 amino acids. The CDR3 DNA is TGTGCCAGTAGCCTTTCGGGGGCTTTGGGTCAGCCCCAGCATTTT. Translation gives CASSLSGALGQPQHF. Looking up the rest from reference TRBV19 and TRBJ1-5 gives the full variable domain: DGGITQSPKYLFRKEGQNVTLSCEQNLNHDAMYWYRQDPGQGLRLIYYSQIVNDFQKGDIAEGYSVSREKKESFPLTVTSAQKNPTAFYLCASSLSGALGQPQHFGDGTRLSIL.

This clone showed up just once. The CDR3 here is CASSSGQGPSFNYGYTF. In nucleotides, the CDR3 is TGCGCCAGCAGCTCTGGACAGGGACCCAGCTTTAACTATGGCTACACCTTC. The chain uses TRBV5-1 and TRBJ1-2, with TRBD1 matching over 8 bases. V was pared by 3 bases and J by 1 base, with 11 bases of the junction left unmatched. The germline V gene encodes CDR1 SGHRS and CDR2 YFSETQ. The CDR3 runs to 17 residues.

J is TRBJ1-2 and V is TRBV5-4; 7 bases match TRBD1. The length of the CDR3 is 14 residues. From germline, CDR1 is SGHNT and CDR2 YYREEE (reference sequence). V lost 4 bases to trimming and J lost 8 bases; unmatched junction nucleotides: 11. CDR3 loop: CASSRDRDPGGYTF. The CDR3 DNA sequence: TGTGCCAGCAGCCGCGACAGGGATCCTGGCGGCTACACCTTC.

The chain combines TRBV2 with TRBJ2-2; 7 bases align to TRBD2. The CDR3 contains 16 residues. The V segment lost 0 bases and the J segment 8 bases; nucleotides outside the gene matches: 9. The germline V gene encodes CDR1 SNHLY and CDR2 FYNNEI. The CDR3 coding sequence is TGTGCCAGCAGTGAAGCGCAGGGAGGGAATGGGGGGGAGCTGTTTTTT. It specifies CASSEAQGGNGGELFF.

The V and J genes are TRBV21-1 and TRBJ2-7; the listed D gene, TRBD2, was not tested against the DNA. TRBV21-1 is a pseudogene segment. The CDR3 has 20 residues. CDR3 protein: CASSKGGLAGLQQLSYEQYF. The CDR3, as DNA: TGTGCCAGCAGCAAAGGGGGCCTAGCGGGCTTACAACAACTTTCCTACGAGCAGTACTTC.

This chain uses TRBV5-4 with TRBJ1-3, with D unclear. The CDR3 length is 13 residues. Germline CDR1 and CDR2: SGHNT and YYREEE (reference sequence). V lost 0 bases to trimming and J lost 2 bases, with 3 bases between them. As DNA, the CDR3 is TGTGCCAGCAGCTTGGCCGCTGGAAACACCATATATTTT. Its protein is CASSLAAGNTIYF.

The chain joins TRBV2 to TRBJ1-1; D may be TRBD1 (5 bases). The CDR3 has 13 amino acids. The ends were cut back, 5 bases at V and 5 bases at J, with 12 bases in the middle. Per germline, CDR1 SNHLY and CDR2 FYNNEI. The CDR3 DNA reads TGTGCCAGCAGTCCCTTCGGGGGAACTGAAGCTTTCTTT. Translated: CASSPFGGTEAFF. Full variable domain (rest looked up from reference TRBV2 and TRBJ1-1): EPEVTQTPSHQVTQMGQEVILRCVPISNHLYFYWYRQILGQKVEFLVSFYNNEISEKSEIFDDQFSVERPDGSNFTLKIRSTKLEDSAMYFCASSPFGGTEAFFGQGTRLTVV.

The chain carries TRBV27 and TRBJ2-5, with 12 nucleotides matching TRBD1. The V gene end was trimmed by 2 bases and the J gene end by 4 bases; junction bases not matched to a gene: 8. Germline V gene lookup returns CDR1 MNHEY and CDR2 SMNVEV (reference sequence). The CDR3 runs to 17 residues. CDR3 amino acids: CASSLKGDRGRGETQYF. Here the CDR3 DNA reads TGTGCCAGCAGTTTAAAAGGGGACAGGGGGCGAGGAGAGACCCAGTACTTC.

This clone came up a few times. The J gene is TRBJ2-5, the V gene TRBV7-3; no clear D. CDR1 SGHTA and CDR2 FQGTGA come from the germline V gene. This CDR3 region has 13 residues. The V end lost 0 bases, the J end lost 5 bases, and 7 bases lay between the germline ends. This CDR3 is CASSLTLEETQYF. CDR3 DNA: TGTGCCAGCAGCTTAACGCTGGAGGAGACCCAGTACTTC.

This clone was recorded a few times. The chain carries TRBV7-3 and TRBJ1-5; D might be TRBD1 (6 bases). This CDR3 has 13 residues. Trimming took 5 bases from V and 5 from J, leaving 10 bases between them. Germline V gene data show CDR1 as SGHTA and CDR2 as FQGTGA. The CDR3 bases are TGTGCCAGCAGCCTGGACAGCGATCAGCCCCAGCATTTT. This gives the protein CASSLDSDQPQHF.

This clone came up once. This rearrangement joins TRBV7-2 to TRBJ1-3, with D hard to call. Germline V gene sequence: CDR1 SGHTA, CDR2 FQGNSA. The ends were cut back, 3 bases at V and 0 bases at J, with 9 bases in the middle. The CDR3 length is 15 residues. The CDR3 loop is CASSLDGYSGNTIYF. DNA of the CDR3: TGTGCCAGCAGCTTGGACGGCTACTCTGGAAACACCATATATTTT. Full variable domain (outside the CDR3, taken from reference TRBV7-2 and TRBJ1-3): GAGVSQSPSNKVTEKGKDVELRCDPISGHTALYWYRQSLGQGLEFLIYFQGNSAPDKSGLPSDRFSAERTGGSVSTLTIQRTQQEDSAVYLCASSLDGYSGNTIYFGEGSWLTVV.

The gene calls are TRBV28 and TRBJ2-7; TRBD1 matches 9 bases. The V gene's germline CDR1 is MDHEN and CDR2 SYDVKM. The trim removed 6 bases at V and 4 bases at J, leaving 4 bases unmatched. The CDR3 extends over 13 amino acids. The CDR3 nucleotides read TGTGCCAGCAGGCTACAGGGGGCTTACGAGCAGTACTTC. This gives the protein CASRLQGAYEQYF.

The gene calls are TRBV18 and TRBJ1-2; D gene unclear. Trimming removed 3 bases from V and 8 bases from J, with 7 bases in between. Per germline, CDR1 KGHSH and CDR2 LQKENI. The CDR3 is made up of 11 amino acids. The CDR3 loop reads CASSPQRGYTF. Here the CDR3 DNA reads TGTGCCAGCTCACCCCAGCGAGGCTACACCTTC.

This chain connects TRBV7-9 to TRBJ2-7; D is unresolved. V was cut by 2 bases and J by 3 bases, with 11 bases left in between. Germline V gene data show CDR1 as SEHNR and CDR2 as FQNEAQ (reference sequence). The CDR3 loop spans 14 amino acids. The CDR3 DNA follows: TGTGCCAGCAGCTTATCCCCTCCGGGCTACGAGCAGTACTTC. This codes for CASSLSPPGYEQYF.